Reported below is one T cell receptor beta chain. No cognate antigen has been identified for it. Qualities for individual bases were not recorded, and no much larger clone is one base off. TCRbeta CDR3 regions were amplified from genomic DNA by means of the immunoSEQ Assay, a bias-controlled multiplex PCR. In the source study's methods: The number of nucleated cells in each sample was estimated by amplification of reference gene primers within the assay. To quantify the absolute abundance of each unique TCRbeta CDR3 rearrangement, sequence reads were collapsed and filtered. For each sample, productive Simpson clonality was calculated by taking the square root of Simpson's diversity index across productive rearrangements. What TCRdb holds here is the immuneACCESS table cut down to in-frame rearrangements. Part of the clones is not present; checked against another copy, under half of the missing clones reflect an unresolved V gene, and the others are unexplained. V and J calls and clone size are copied from that table; D and trimming were computed from the DNA. The sample table records hundreds of thousands of clones; 80% to 90% of these occur just once. Less than 5% of the sample is taken by the ten largest.

The data originate from a study of blood T cell repertoires in COVID-19 (TCRdb year 2020). For context, the study as a whole: Collaborator samples came from the United States, Italy and Spain and covered acute and convalescent phases of COVID-19. The material from the prospective study consisted of cDNA or gDNA derived from T cells, B-cell-depleted T cells, or PBMCs. Deeply sampled blood TCRbeta repertoires from subjects exposed to, actively infected with, or recovered from COVID-19 were included in the dataset. The repertoires were released in a freely available public database intended as a resource for research on the immune response to SARS-CoV-2. The samples were drawn from the first 160 participants of the ongoing ImmuneRACE study and from some 1,300 subjects provided by 6 global collaborators. Nearly every sample came with metadata listing a de-identified subject ID, COVID-19 status, age in years and sex. Where available, HLA class I and class II types were taken from metadata supplied by the sample provider and were not determined by assay-based typing.

Overall results and qualifications from the work: The quantity of clinical and demographic metadata differed by source and by participant and was supplied without curation.

Participants in the prospective study were aged about 18 to 100 years, lived in about two dozen United States geographic areas, and enrolled through a virtual design. To assign participants to cohorts, the prospective study relied on clinical history that participants themselves reported in a screening survey and a study questionnaire. In the prospective study, mobile phlebotomists collected whole blood, serum and a nasopharyngeal or oropharyngeal swab from each participant. Prospective study participants could optionally give additional blood draws and questionnaires over an approximately two-month period. Prospective study blood samples were shipped either frozen or at room temperature before DNA extraction. The CDR3 runs 15 amino acids, cysteine and phenylalanine included. Here the CDR3 DNA is all that survives: 45 bases in frame from base 1. Clipping removes 5 bases from V and 9 bases from J, with 8 as the unmatched junction base count. CDR1 SGHAT and CDR2 FQNNGV are derived from the germline V gene.

The sequenced sample was PBMCs or T cells enriched from blood (not recorded which). The TCR comes from a woman aged 40 to 50 with acute COVID-19. The chain employs TRBV11-2 and TRBJ2-1, and TRBD2 matches 12 of the central bases. In nucleotide form, the sequence is TGTGCCAGCAGCCGCAGACTAGCGGGAGTTATTGAGCAGTTCTTC. This gives the protein CASSRRLAGVIEQFF. Where the CDR3 stops, the reference TRBV11-2 and TRBJ2-1 genes take over; the full variable domain is EAGVAQSPRYKIIEKRQSVAFWCNPISGHATLYWYQQILGQGPKLLIQFQNNGVVDDSQLPKDRFSAERLKGVDSTLKIQPAKLEDSAVYLCASSRRLAGVIEQFFGPGTRLTVL.